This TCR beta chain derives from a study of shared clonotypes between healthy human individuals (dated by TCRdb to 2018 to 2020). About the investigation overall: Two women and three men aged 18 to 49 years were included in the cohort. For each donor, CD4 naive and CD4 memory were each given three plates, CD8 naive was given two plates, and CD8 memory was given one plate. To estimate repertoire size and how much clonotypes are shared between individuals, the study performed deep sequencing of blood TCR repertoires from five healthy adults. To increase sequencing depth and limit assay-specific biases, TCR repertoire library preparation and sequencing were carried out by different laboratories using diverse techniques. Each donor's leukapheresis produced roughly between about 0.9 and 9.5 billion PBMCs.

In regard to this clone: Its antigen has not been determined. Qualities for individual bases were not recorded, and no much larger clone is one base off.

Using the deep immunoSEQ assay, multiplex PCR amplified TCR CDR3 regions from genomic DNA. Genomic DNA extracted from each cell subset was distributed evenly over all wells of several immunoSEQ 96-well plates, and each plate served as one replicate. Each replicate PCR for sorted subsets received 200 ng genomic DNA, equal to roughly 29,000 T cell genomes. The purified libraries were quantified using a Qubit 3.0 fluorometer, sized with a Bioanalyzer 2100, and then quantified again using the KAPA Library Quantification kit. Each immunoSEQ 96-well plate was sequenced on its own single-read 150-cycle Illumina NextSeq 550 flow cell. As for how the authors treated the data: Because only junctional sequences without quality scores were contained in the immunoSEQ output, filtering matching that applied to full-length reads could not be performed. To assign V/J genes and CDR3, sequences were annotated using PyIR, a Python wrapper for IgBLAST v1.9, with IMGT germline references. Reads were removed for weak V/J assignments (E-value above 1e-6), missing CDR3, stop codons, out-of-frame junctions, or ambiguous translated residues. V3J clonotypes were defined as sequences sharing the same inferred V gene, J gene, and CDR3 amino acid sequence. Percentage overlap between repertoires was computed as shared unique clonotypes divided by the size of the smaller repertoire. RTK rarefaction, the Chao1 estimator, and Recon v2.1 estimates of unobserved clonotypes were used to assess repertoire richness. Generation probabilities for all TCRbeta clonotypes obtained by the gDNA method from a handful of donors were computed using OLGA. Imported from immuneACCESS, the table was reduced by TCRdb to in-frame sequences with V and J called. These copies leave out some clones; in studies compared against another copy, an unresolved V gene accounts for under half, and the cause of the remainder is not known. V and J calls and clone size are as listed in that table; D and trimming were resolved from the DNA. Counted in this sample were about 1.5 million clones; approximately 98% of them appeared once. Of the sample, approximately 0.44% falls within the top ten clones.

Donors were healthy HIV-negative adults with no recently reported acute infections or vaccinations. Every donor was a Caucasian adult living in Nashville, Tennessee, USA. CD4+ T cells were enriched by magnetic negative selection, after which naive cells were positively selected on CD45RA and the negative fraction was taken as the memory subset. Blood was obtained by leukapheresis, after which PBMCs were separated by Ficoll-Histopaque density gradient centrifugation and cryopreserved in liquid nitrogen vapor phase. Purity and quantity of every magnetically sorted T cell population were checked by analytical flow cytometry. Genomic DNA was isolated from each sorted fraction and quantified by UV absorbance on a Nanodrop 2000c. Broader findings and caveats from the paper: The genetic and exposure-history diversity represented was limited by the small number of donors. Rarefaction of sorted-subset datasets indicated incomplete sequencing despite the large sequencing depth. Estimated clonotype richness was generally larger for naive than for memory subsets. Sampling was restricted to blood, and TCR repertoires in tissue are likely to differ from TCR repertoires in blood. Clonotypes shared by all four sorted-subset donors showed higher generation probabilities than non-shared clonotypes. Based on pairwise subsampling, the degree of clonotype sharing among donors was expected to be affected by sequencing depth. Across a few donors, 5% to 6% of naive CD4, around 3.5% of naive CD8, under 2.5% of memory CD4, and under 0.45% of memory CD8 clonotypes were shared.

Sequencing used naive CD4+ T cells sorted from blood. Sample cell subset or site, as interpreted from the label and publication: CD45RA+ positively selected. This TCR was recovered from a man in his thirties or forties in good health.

This receptor has the CDR3 CASSLRSGYEQYF. The DNA sequence reads TGTGCCAGCAGTTTAAGGTCGGGCTACGAGCAGTACTTC. The chain is encoded by TRBV27 joined to TRBJ2-7; no D gene call is confident. From its cysteine to its phenylalanine, the CDR3 spans 13 amino acids. The read is trimmed to its CDR3 DNA, 39 bases read in frame from base 1. The trim is 2 bases for V and 3 bases for J, with a gap of 8 bases between the germline ends. The germline V gene (reference sequence) yields MNHEY for CDR1 and SMNVEV for CDR2.